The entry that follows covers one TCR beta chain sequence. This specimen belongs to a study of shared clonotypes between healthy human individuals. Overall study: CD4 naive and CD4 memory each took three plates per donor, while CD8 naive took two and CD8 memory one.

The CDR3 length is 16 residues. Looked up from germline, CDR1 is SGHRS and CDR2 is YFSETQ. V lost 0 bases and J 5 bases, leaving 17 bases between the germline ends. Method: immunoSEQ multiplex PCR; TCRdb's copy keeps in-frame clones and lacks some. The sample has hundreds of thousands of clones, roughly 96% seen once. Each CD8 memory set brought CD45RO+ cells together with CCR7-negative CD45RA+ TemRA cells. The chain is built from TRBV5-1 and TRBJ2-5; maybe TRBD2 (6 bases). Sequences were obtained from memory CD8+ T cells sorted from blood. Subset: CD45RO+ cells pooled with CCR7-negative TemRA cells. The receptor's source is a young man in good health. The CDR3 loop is CASSLVYGGSRETQYF. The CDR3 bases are TGCGCCAGCAGCTTGGTGTACGGGGGATCTAGGGAGACCCAGTACTTC.